The 3 T cell receptor beta chains listed next were all sequenced from one sample in a study of T-cell memory formation after mild COVID-19. A single record per CDR3 protein comes from TCRdb applying MiXCR to the 5' RACE reads. The sample lists around 83,000 distinct CDR3 sequences; approximately 25% were seen once. Sequenced: PBMCs or a T cell subset sorted from them (not recorded which). Receptors were obtained from a man younger than 30 who had mild COVID-19 (a few samples of this study predate the infection). Cell type and time point are not known.

V gene TRBV6-1 combines with J gene TRBJ2-7; 9 bases line up with TRBD1. With 8 bases clipped from V and 4 bases from J, the junction kept 0 bases outside the gene matches. This CDR3 spans 11 amino acids. Germline CDR1 is MNHNS and CDR2 is SASEGT. CDR3 coding DNA: TGTGCCAGCGGGACAGGGTACGAGCAGTACGTC. It specifies CASGTGYEQYV.

This clonotype has just a few counts. CDR3 nucleotides: TGCGCCAGCAGGCCGGGACAGATCTCTGGAAACACCATATATTTT. Its translation: CASRPGQISGNTIYF. This chain joins TRBV4-1 and TRBJ1-3, with 7 bases lining up with TRBD1. The V segment lost 6 bases and the J segment 0 bases; nucleotides outside the gene matches: 5. CDR1 and CDR2 from the germline V gene are MGHRA and YSYEKL. The CDR3 runs 15 residues.

This sequence joins TRBV4-2 and TRBJ2-1, with D unresolved. This CDR3 spans 13 amino acids. V gave up 1 base and J gave up 8 bases, with 9 bases separating them. The germline CDR1 and CDR2 sequences are LGHNA and YNFKEQ. Written as DNA, the CDR3 is TGTGCCAGCAGCCAAGTTCAACCAGATGAGCAGTTCTTC. It codes for CASSQVQPDEQFF.